This T cell receptor (beta chain) was identified in a study of blood T cells in healthy people across ages. There are a few counts of this clonotype. Germline trimming cut 6 bases from V and 3 bases from J; bases unmatched to any gene: 7. The CDR3 loop spans 14 amino acids. Germline V lookup: CDR1 MDHEN, CDR2 SYDVKM. Primers used in a second PCR of roughly 6 to 11 cycles were a sample-barcoded 5' primer and a J-beta primer mix. TCRdb processed the 5' RACE reads anew with MiXCR; each CDR3 protein has one entry. The profile shows about 680,000 distinct CDR3 sequences, around 48% of them singletons. The sample comprised blood. The chain combines TRBV28 with TRBJ2-5; TRBD2 agrees at 7 bases. The source is a woman between 55 and 75 years old in good health. The CDR3 protein is CASSLLAAEETQYF. DNA of the CDR3: TGTGCCAGCAGCCTTCTAGCGGCGGAAGAGACCCAGTACTTC.